This T cell receptor beta chain was recovered during a study of early T cells in non-severe SARS-CoV-2 infection. On the study more broadly: Unsorted whole-blood RNA was sequenced in bulk, leaving chains unpaired.

TCRdb analysed the 5' RACE reads with MiXCR anew, one entry per CDR3 protein. The sample lists about 26,000 distinct CDR3 sequences, more than 3.5% seen once, with roughly 6.2% in the top ten. Germline V gene data show CDR1 as KGHSH and CDR2 as LQKENI. This CDR3 comprises 16 residues. With V trimmed by 5 bases and J by 4 bases, 9 bases remained unmatched. The TCR was taken from an adult who was a healthcare worker with PCR-confirmed SARS-CoV-2 infection or an uninfected control (not recorded which). The rearrangement joins TRBV18 to TRBJ1-3, with 9 bases identical to TRBD1. Material: whole blood. DNA of the CDR3: TGTGCCAGCTCAAAGCAACAGGGGGCGCAAGGAAACACCATATATTTT. Translation gives CASSKQQGAQGNTIYF.